Sequencing of this TCR beta chain was carried out in a study of blood T cell repertoires in COVID-19. About the research overall: T cells, B-cell-depleted T cells, or PBMCs supplied cDNA or gDNA.

The CDR3 has 12 residues. Germline CDR1 reads MDHEN; CDR2 reads SYDVKM. The V end was cut by 2 bases, the J end by 7 bases, with 9 bases between. Using immunoSEQ multiplex PCR, the repertoire was profiled, and TCRdb retains in-frame clones only, with some absent. The sample lists about 74,000 clones, 65% to 85% occurring once. The sequencing sample was made of peripheral blood. The chain carries TRBV28 and TRBJ2-7; D uncertain. The sequence was obtained from a man between 65 and 85 years old with active or convalescent COVID-19. CDR3 in DNA: TGTGCCAGCAGTTTAGTCGCGGTGGAGCAGTACTTC. Its protein is CASSLVAVEQYF. The full variable domain, completed using reference TRBV28 and TRBJ2-7, is DVKVTQSSRYLVKRTGEKVFLECVQDMDHENMFWYRQDPGLGLRLIYFSYDVKMKEKGDIPEGYSVSREKKERFSLILESASTNQTSMYLCASSLVAVEQYFGPGTRLTVT.